One sample yielded the 28 T cell receptor beta chains listed below, sequenced in a study of blood T cell repertoires in COVID-19. TCRdb's table, derived via immunoSEQ multiplex PCR, lists solely in-frame clones and lacks some. The sample lists around 100,000 clones; 80% to 90% were seen once. Source material: peripheral blood. The receptors were gathered from a man aged 80 or over with acute or convalescent COVID-19.

The chain uses TRBV4-2 and TRBJ1-2; 10 bases are a match to TRBD1. This CDR3 has 15 residues. Germline CDR1 is LGHNA and CDR2 is YNFKEQ. Trimming removed 2 bases from V and 5 bases from J; junction bases left unmatched: 5. The CDR3 sequence: CASSQFPGQGYGYTF. CDR3 bases: TGTGCCAGCAGCCAATTTCCGGGACAGGGGTATGGCTACACCTTC.

The chain carries TRBV28 and TRBJ1-4; TRBD1 might be the D (5 bases). V lost 3 bases and J 4 bases, leaving 9 bases between the germline ends. Germline V CDR1 and CDR2: MDHEN, SYDVKM. CDR3 length: 14 residues. CDR3 region: CASSLGGSNEKLFF. The CDR3 DNA follows: TGTGCCAGCAGTTTGGGGGGGAGTAATGAAAAACTGTTTTTT.

The chain joins TRBV6-5 to TRBJ1-6; 8 nucleotides align to TRBD1. The V and J ends lost 6 bases and 6 bases, in that order; junction bases with no gene match: 4. This CDR3 spans 14 amino acids. CDR1 and CDR2 (germline): MNHEY, SVGAGI. The CDR3 region has the DNA TGTGCCAGCAGGGGGACAGGACCTAATTCACCCCTCCACTTT. Protein: CASRGTGPNSPLHF.

Only one count was recorded for this clone. The rearrangement uses TRBV5-6 and TRBJ1-6; D ambiguous. The CDR3 runs 15 residues. Germline lookup yields CDR1 SGHDT and CDR2 YYEEEE. V was cut by 2 bases and J by 8 bases, with 14 bases left in between. CDR3 protein: CASSFFKTGDSPLHF. CDR3 sequence (DNA): TGTGCCAGCAGCTTCTTTAAAACGGGAGATTCACCCCTCCACTTT.

For the CDR3, the DNA is TGTGCCTGGAGCCCCGACACTAACACTGAAGCTTTCTTT. Encoded protein: CAWSPDTNTEAFF. The V gene is TRBV30, the J gene TRBJ1-1, with D unresolved. The ends were cut back, 3 bases at V and 2 bases at J, with 10 bases in the middle. This CDR3 is 13 amino acids long. Germline V CDR1 and CDR2: GTSNPN, SVGIG (reference sequence).

This sequence joins TRBV5-1 and TRBJ2-4; 7 positions agree with TRBD2. J lost 4 bases, V lost 0 bases, and 4 bases had no gene match. Germline V gene lookup returns CDR1 SGHRS and CDR2 YFSETQ. The CDR3 contains 15 residues. The DNA for the CDR3 is TGCGCCAGCAGCTTGGGAGGAGCGGGGAAAAACATTCAGTACTTC. Its translation is CASSLGGAGKNIQYF.

This clone appeared a single time. V and J are TRBV7-3 and TRBJ2-1, with D unresolved. The V end was cut by 1 base, the J end by 8 bases, with 12 bases between. The CDR3 runs 14 residues. CDR1 and CDR2 from the germline V gene are SGHTA and FQGTGA. The CDR3 is CASSLNPTWDEQFF. The CDR3 bases are TGTGCCAGCAGCTTAAACCCGACATGGGATGAGCAGTTCTTC.

The rearrangement joins TRBV15 to TRBJ2-2, with D unclear. The CDR3 has 15 residues. Germline V gene sequence: CDR1 LNHNV, CDR2 YYDKDF (reference sequence). V lost 5 bases to trimming and J lost 4 bases, with 14 bases between them. The chain's CDR3 is CATSSQTLSTGELFF. DNA for the CDR3: TGTGCCACCAGCTCTCAGACTCTGAGCACCGGGGAGCTGTTTTTT.

The rearrangement joins TRBV13 to TRBJ1-4; D unresolved. V was shortened by 5 bases and J by 7 bases, with 17 bases between the two germline ends. Germline loops: CDR1 PRHDT, CDR2 FYEKMQ (reference sequence). The CDR3 consists of 15 residues. This chain's CDR3 is CASSRRLETGEKLFF. The CDR3 DNA reads as TGTGCCAGCAGCCGCCGACTCGAAACGGGTGAAAAACTGTTTTTT.

By sample share, this clone is medium-sized. J is TRBJ1-3 and V is TRBV19; the D is unclear. Trimming took off 3 bases at V and 0 bases at J, with 3 bases between the two ends. The CDR3 runs to 13 residues. Germline CDR1 reads LNHDA; CDR2 reads SQIVND (reference sequence). The CDR3 DNA reads TGTGCCAGTAGTATCCACTCTGGAAACACCATATATTTT. Translating gives CASSIHSGNTIYF.

The rearrangement links TRBV19 to TRBJ2-5, with TRBD1 matching 9 bases. This CDR3 contains 17 residues. Germline values: CDR1 LNHDA, CDR2 SQIVND (reference sequence). J lost 2 bases, V lost 3 bases, and 10 bases had no gene match. The CDR3 DNA is TGTGCCAGTAGTATGGGGGGACAGGGTGGAAGGCAAGAGACCCAGTACTTC. Protein sequence: CASSMGGQGGRQETQYF.

The CDR3 protein is CASSGSGGGMETQYF. The CDR3 DNA reads as TGTGCCAGCAGCGGGTCCGGCGGGGGAATGGAGACCCAGTACTTC. The chain joins TRBV7-8 to TRBJ2-5; 7 bases line up with TRBD2. V shed 5 bases, J shed 5 bases, and the junction held 11 bases outside the gene matches. The CDR3 is made up of 15 amino acids. Germline CDR1 is SGHVS and CDR2 is FQNEAQ. Complete variable domain (other parts from reference TRBV7-8 and TRBJ2-5): GAGVSQSPRYKVAKRGQDVALRCDPISGHVSLFWYQQALGQGPEFLTYFQNEAQLDKSGLPSDRFFAERPEGSVSTLKIQRTQQEDSAVYLCASSGSGGGMETQYFGPGTRLLVL.

The rearrangement joins TRBV7-2 to TRBJ2-7; 8 bases agree with TRBD2. The ends lost 1 base at V and 5 bases at J; junction bases unmatched: 4. This CDR3 region has 14 residues. Germline V gene sequence: CDR1 SGHTA, CDR2 FQGNSA. The CDR3 sequence is CASSLGAGGNEQYF. The CDR3 nucleotides read TGTGCCAGCAGCTTAGGGGCGGGGGGAAACGAGCAGTACTTC.

This sequence joins TRBV5-4 and TRBJ1-4; D not resolved. V lost 3 bases and J lost 5, with 5 bases in between. The germline V gene encodes CDR1 SGHNT and CDR2 YYREEE (reference sequence). This CDR3 contains 12 residues. CDR3 nucleotides: TGTGCCAGCAGCTACTTAAATGAAAAACTGTTTTTT. It codes for CASSYLNEKLFF.

About this clone itself: This sample also contains other DNA sequences that code for the same CDR3. J is TRBJ2-7 and V is TRBV5-4; 8 bases fit TRBD2. The CDR3 has 14 residues. V lost 4 bases and J lost 4; bases outside the gene matches: 7. The germline V gene has CDR1 SGHNT and CDR2 YYREEE (reference sequence). The CDR3 nucleotides are TGTGCCAGCAGCGCCGGGACTAGTCGTTACGAGCAGTACTTC. This sequence encodes CASSAGTSRYEQYF.

This clone was observed once. V usage is TRBV27 and J usage is TRBJ2-1; 9 nucleotides agree with TRBD1. V shed 3 bases and J 6 bases; nucleotides not matched to a gene: 3. Germline V gene lookup returns CDR1 MNHEY and CDR2 SMNVEV (reference sequence). The CDR3 spans 14 residues. The CDR3 DNA sequence: TGTGCCAGCAGTTTGGACAGGGGCTTCAATGAGCAGTTCTTC. Translating it yields CASSLDRGFNEQFF.

The chain is built from TRBV5-1 and TRBJ2-6; TRBD1 matches 8 bases. After removal of 4 bases from V and 2 bases from J, the junction contained 8 bases not matched to a gene. Germline V gene sequence: CDR1 SGHRS, CDR2 YFSETQ. The CDR3 consists of 17 residues. The CDR3 nucleotides read TGCGCCAGCAGCCCGGACCAGACAGGGGCTGGGGCCAACGTCCTGACTTTC. This codes for CASSPDQTGAGANVLTF.

The rearrangement links TRBV7-6 to TRBJ2-5; TRBD2 agrees at 9 bases. V trimming: 0 bases; J trimming: 5 bases; junction bases outside the gene matches: 7. Germline V gene sequence: CDR1 SGHVS, CDR2 FNYEAQ. The CDR3 length is 16 residues. The CDR3 coding sequence is TGTGCCAGCAGCTTAGCGCGTGCTAGCGGGGTTGAGACCCAGTACTTC. Translating it yields CASSLARASGVETQYF. Full variable domain (outside the CDR3, taken from reference TRBV7-6 and TRBJ2-5): GAGVSQSPRYKVTKRGQDVALRCDPISGHVSLYWYRQALGQGPEFLTYFNYEAQQDKSGLPNDRFSAERPEGSISTLTIQRTEQRDSAMYRCASSLARASGVETQYFGPGTRLLVL.

V gene TRBV11-2 combines with J gene TRBJ2-6, with D perhaps matching TRBD2 (6 bases). Germline loops: CDR1 SGHAT, CDR2 FQNNGV. V was pared by 5 bases and J by 0 bases, with 14 bases between. The CDR3 spans 17 residues. The CDR3 region is CASSGGIAYSGANVLTF. In DNA form, the CDR3 reads TGTGCCAGCAGCGGAGGGATAGCATACTCTGGGGCCAACGTCCTGACTTTC.

V usage is TRBV7-2 and J usage is TRBJ2-2; D might be TRBD2 (5 bases). The CDR3 has 14 amino acids. Per the germline V gene, CDR1 is SGHTA and CDR2 is FQGNSA. V was clipped by 5 bases and J by 7 bases, with 14 bases between them. The CDR3 bases are TGTGCCAGCAGCCCCCTAGCAGCTTACGGGGAGCTGTTTTTT. It codes for CASSPLAAYGELFF.

The chain employs TRBV5-4 and TRBJ1-1; D is unclear. The V and J ends lost 3 bases and 5 bases respectively, with 26 bases between them. The CDR3 has 18 amino acids. Germline V lookup: CDR1 SGHNT, CDR2 YYREEE (reference sequence). The CDR3 DNA follows: TGTGCCAGCAGCTCCCCAGGCAGGCGGGTGGATGTATGGACTGAAGCTTTCTTT. Protein sequence: CASSSPGRRVDVWTEAFF.

The CDR3 loop is CASSTWTGDQPQHF. CDR3 nucleotides: TGTGCCAGTAGTACTTGGACAGGGGATCAGCCCCAGCATTTT. V gene TRBV19 combines with J gene TRBJ1-5, with 9 bases that match TRBD1. The CDR3 consists of 14 residues. Germline CDR1 is LNHDA and CDR2 is SQIVND (reference sequence). Unmatched junction bases numbered 3, after V lost 4 bases and J lost 5 bases. The variable domain in full, with the rest retrieved from reference TRBV19 and TRBJ1-5, is DGGITQSPKYLFRKEGQNVTLSCEQNLNHDAMYWYRQDPGQGLRLIYYSQIVNDFQKGDIAEGYSVSREKKESFPLTVTSAQKNPTAFYLCASSTWTGDQPQHFGDGTRLSIL.

The chain is built from TRBV11-3 and TRBJ2-5; 7 bases are shared with TRBD2. CDR1 SGHNT and CDR2 YENEEA come from the germline V gene. This CDR3 contains 13 residues. V shed 4 bases, J shed 1 base, and the junction held 0 bases outside the gene matches. CDR3 DNA: TGTGCCAGCAGCTCTAGCGGCCAAGAGACCCAGTACTTC. Protein: CASSSSGQETQYF.

The CDR3 DNA is TGTGCTAGTGGTTTGGTACGGTGGACTAGCACAGATACGCAGTATTTT. This codes for CASGLVRWTSTDTQYF. This chain connects TRBV12-5 to TRBJ2-3, with a weak D call TRBD2 (5 bases). This CDR3 contains 16 residues. Germline CDR1 and CDR2: LGHNT and FRNRAP. V dropped 0 bases and J dropped 0 bases, with 10 bases sitting between them.

The rearrangement joins TRBV2 to TRBJ2-7, with TRBD2 matching over 12 bases. The germline V gene encodes CDR1 SNHLY and CDR2 FYNNEI. V was clipped by 2 bases and J by 4 bases; unmatched bases: 3. The CDR3 totals 15 residues. CDR3 amino acids: CASSELLAGGYEQYF. As DNA, the CDR3 is TGTGCCAGCAGTGAACTCCTAGCGGGAGGGTACGAGCAGTACTTC.

The J gene is TRBJ1-2, the V gene TRBV13, with TRBD1 identical over 11 bases. Germline CDR1 reads PRHDT; CDR2 reads FYEKMQ (reference sequence). The CDR3 length is 16 residues. V lost 5 bases, J lost 1 base, and 6 bases stayed unmatched. CDR3 sequence (DNA): TGTGCCAGCAGCCCTGGGACAGGGGGTTTTAACTATGGCTACACCTTC. Amino acid sequence: CASSPGTGGFNYGYTF.

The rearrangement joins TRBV5-1 to TRBJ2-1; 7 nucleotides line up with TRBD1. Germline trimming cut 4 bases from V and 9 bases from J; bases unmatched to any gene: 10. CDR3 length equals 14 residues. From germline, CDR1 is SGHRS and CDR2 YFSETQ. DNA of the CDR3: TGCGCCAGCAGCCCCGGACAGGAAAAAGGTGAGCAGTTCTTC. This codes for CASSPGQEKGEQFF. Based on the CDR3 plus reference TRBV5-1 and TRBJ2-1, the full variable domain is KAGVTQTPRYLIKTRGQQVTLSCSPISGHRSVSWYQQTPGQGLQFLFEYFSETQRNKGNFPGRFSGRQFSNSRSEMNVSTLELGDSALYLCASSPGQEKGEQFFGPGTRLTVL.

The rearrangement links TRBV28 to TRBJ2-7, with 7 bases identical to TRBD1. CDR1 MDHEN and CDR2 SYDVKM come from the germline V gene. This CDR3 is 14 amino acids long. V lost 6 bases, J lost 0 bases, and 5 bases stayed unmatched. In nucleotides, the CDR3 is TGTGCCAGCAGCATGACAGGGCCCTCCTACGAGCAGTACTTC. This sequence encodes CASSMTGPSYEQYF. The full variable domain, completed using reference TRBV28 and TRBJ2-7, is DVKVTQSSRYLVKRTGEKVFLECVQDMDHENMFWYRQDPGLGLRLIYFSYDVKMKEKGDIPEGYSVSREKKERFSLILESASTNQTSMYLCASSMTGPSYEQYFGPGTRLTVT.